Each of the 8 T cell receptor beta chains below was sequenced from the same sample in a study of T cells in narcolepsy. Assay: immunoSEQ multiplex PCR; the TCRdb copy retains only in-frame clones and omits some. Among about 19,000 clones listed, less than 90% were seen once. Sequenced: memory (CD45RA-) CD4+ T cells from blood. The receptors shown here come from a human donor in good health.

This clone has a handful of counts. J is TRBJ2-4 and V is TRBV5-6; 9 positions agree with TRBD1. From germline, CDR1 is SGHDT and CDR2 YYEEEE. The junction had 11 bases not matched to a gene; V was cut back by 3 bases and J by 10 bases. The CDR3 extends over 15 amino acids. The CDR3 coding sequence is TGTGCCAGCAGCTGGAGGGACAGGGAGACCCCAATTCAGTACTTC. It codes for CASSWRDRETPIQYF.

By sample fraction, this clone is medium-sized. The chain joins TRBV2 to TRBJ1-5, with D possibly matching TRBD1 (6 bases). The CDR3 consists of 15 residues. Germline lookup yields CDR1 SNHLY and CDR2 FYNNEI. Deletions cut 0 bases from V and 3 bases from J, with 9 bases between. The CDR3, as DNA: TGTGCCAGCAGTGAAGCGCGGGGGCCCAATCAGCCCCAGCATTTT. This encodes CASSEARGPNQPQHF. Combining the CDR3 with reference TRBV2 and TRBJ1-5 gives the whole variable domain EPEVTQTPSHQVTQMGQEVILRCVPISNHLYFYWYRQILGQKVEFLVSFYNNEISEKSEIFDDQFSVERPDGSNFTLKIRSTKLEDSAMYFCASSEARGPNQPQHFGDGTRLSIL.

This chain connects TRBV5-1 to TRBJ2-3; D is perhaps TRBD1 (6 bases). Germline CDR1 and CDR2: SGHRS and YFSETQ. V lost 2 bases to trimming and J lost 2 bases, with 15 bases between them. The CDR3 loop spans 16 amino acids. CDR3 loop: CASSLGGSGPTDTQYF. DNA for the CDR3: TGCGCCAGCAGCTTAGGGGGATCCGGCCCCACAGATACGCAGTATTTT.

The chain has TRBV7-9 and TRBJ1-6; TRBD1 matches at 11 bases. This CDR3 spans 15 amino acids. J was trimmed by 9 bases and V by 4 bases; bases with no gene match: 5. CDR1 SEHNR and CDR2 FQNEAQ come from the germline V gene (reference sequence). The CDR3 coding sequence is TGTGCCAGCAGCTCCGGGACAGGGGGTTTTTCACCCCTCCACTTT. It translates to CASSSGTGGFSPLHF.

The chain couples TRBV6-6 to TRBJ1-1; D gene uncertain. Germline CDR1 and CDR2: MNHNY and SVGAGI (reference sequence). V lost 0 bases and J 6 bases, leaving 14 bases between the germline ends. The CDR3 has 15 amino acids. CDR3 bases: TGTGCCAGCAGTTACTCGATTTCCACGTATTCTGAAGCTTTCTTT. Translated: CASSYSISTYSEAFF.

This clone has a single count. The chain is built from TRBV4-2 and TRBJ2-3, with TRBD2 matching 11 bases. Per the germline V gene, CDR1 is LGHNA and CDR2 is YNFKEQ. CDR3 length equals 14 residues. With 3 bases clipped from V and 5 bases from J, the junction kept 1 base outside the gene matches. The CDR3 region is CASSQGLAEDTQYF. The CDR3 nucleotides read TGTGCCAGCAGCCAGGGACTAGCGGAAGATACGCAGTATTTT.

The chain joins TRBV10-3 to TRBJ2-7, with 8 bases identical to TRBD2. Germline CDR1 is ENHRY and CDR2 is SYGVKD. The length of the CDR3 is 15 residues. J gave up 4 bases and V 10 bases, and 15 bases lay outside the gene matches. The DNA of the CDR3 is TGTGCCACTTACCCGGGGGGGCAGGACCCATACGAGCAGTACTTC. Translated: CATYPGGQDPYEQYF.

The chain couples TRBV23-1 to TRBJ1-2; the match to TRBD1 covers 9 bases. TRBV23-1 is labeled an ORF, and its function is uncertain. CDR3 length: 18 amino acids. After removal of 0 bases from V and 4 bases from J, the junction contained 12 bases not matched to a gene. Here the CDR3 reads CASSQSRRQGVGSYGYTF. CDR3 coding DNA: TGCGCCAGCAGTCAATCGAGGAGACAGGGGGTAGGATCCTATGGCTACACCTTC.